These 23 T cell receptor beta chains were sequenced from one sample in a study of blood T cell repertoires in COVID-19. The table came from immunoSEQ multiplex PCR; TCRdb's copy has only in-frame clones and leaves some out. The table has 270,000 or so clones, less than 85% seen once. The sequenced sample was peripheral blood. The receptor source for this set is a woman under 30 with acute or convalescent COVID-19.

This clone was counted once. As DNA, the CDR3 is TGTGCCAGCACCCGAGGTAGGGGGTGGGATGAGCAGTTCTTC. The encoded protein is CASTRGRGWDEQFF. V and J are TRBV28 and TRBJ2-1; a weak D match, TRBD1 (6 bases). This CDR3 comprises 14 residues. Germline lookup yields CDR1 MDHEN and CDR2 SYDVKM. The V end was cut by 7 bases, the J end by 8 bases, with 18 bases between.

A note on this clone: The junction and the germline gene differ at one end; a read error may be behind it. This chain uses TRBV11-2 with TRBJ2-7, with 9 bases fitting TRBD1. CDR3 length: 16 amino acids. CDR1 and CDR2 (germline): SGHAT, FQNNGV. The CDR3, as DNA: TGTGCCAGCAGCCTAGAGATGGGACAGGGAGCCTACGAGCAGTACTTC. Translated: CASSLEMGQGAYEQYF.

This chain links TRBV7-2 with TRBJ2-1, with 16 bases matching TRBD2. This CDR3 is 14 amino acids long. Germline V CDR1 and CDR2: SGHTA, FQGNSA. V shed 5 bases, J shed 13 bases, and the junction held 5 bases outside the gene matches. CDR3: CASSVGLAGGPQFF. The CDR3, as DNA: TGTGCCAGCAGCGTGGGACTAGCGGGAGGGCCCCAGTTCTTC.

The V gene is TRBV9, the J gene TRBJ1-3; TRBD1 matches at 7 bases. The CDR3 consists of 15 residues. Trimming removed 2 bases from V and 1 base from J; junction bases left unmatched: 3. The germline gives CDR1 SGDLS, CDR2 YYNGEE. CDR3 in amino acids: CASSVETGSGNTIYF. The CDR3 coding sequence is TGTGCCAGCAGCGTGGAGACAGGGTCTGGAAACACCATATATTTT.

The gene calls are TRBV7-2 and TRBJ1-5, with 7 bases aligning to TRBD1. Germline CDR1 is SGHTA and CDR2 is FQGNSA. The J segment lost 1 base and the V segment lost 5 bases, leaving 8 bases of the junction unmatched. The CDR3 length is 16 residues. CDR3 DNA: TGTGCCAGCAGCCCCTTCAGACAGGGAAGCAATCAGCCCCAGCATTTT. This codes for CASSPFRQGSNQPQHF.

The V and J genes are TRBV9 and TRBJ2-2, with unresolved D. CDR1 is SGDLS and CDR2 is YYNGEE in the germline V gene. The CDR3 is 13 amino acids. V gave up 3 bases and J gave up 5 bases, with 8 bases separating them. Here the CDR3 reads CASSAPLTGELFF. The CDR3 nucleotides read TGTGCCAGCAGCGCCCCCCTGACCGGGGAGCTGTTTTTT.

The chain is built from TRBV19 and TRBJ2-7; D is undetermined. V lost 6 bases, J lost 3 bases, and 6 bases lay in between. The germline V gene has CDR1 LNHDA and CDR2 SQIVND (reference sequence). This CDR3 is built from 11 residues. CDR3: CASSKNYEQYF. The CDR3 DNA sequence: TGTGCCAGTAGCAAAAACTACGAGCAGTACTTC. Complete variable domain (other parts from reference TRBV19 and TRBJ2-7): DGGITQSPKYLFRKEGQNVTLSCEQNLNHDAMYWYRQDPGQGLRLIYYSQIVNDFQKGDIAEGYSVSREKKESFPLTVTSAQKNPTAFYLCASSKNYEQYFGPGTRLTVT.

This clone was counted a single time. A read error may produce the germline difference seen at one junction end. CDR3 DNA: TGTGCTAGCAGCCCACTACTAGCGGGAAGCTCCTACGAGCAGTACTTC. It yields the protein CASSPLLAGSSYEQYF. V usage is TRBV7-7 and J usage is TRBJ2-7; 10 bases align to TRBD2. The germline V gene has CDR1 SSHAT and CDR2 FNYEAQ (reference sequence). The CDR3 contains 16 residues.

The rearrangement links TRBV27 to TRBJ1-2; D call uncertain. CDR3 length: 14 residues. The germline CDR1 and CDR2 sequences are MNHEY and SMNVEV (reference sequence). Between the trimmed V and J ends, which lost 3 bases and 4 bases, there was a span of 12 bases. The CDR3 nucleotides read TGTGCCAGCAGTTTCTCCGTGGGAGGCTATGGCTACACCTTC. Its translation is CASSFSVGGYGYTF.

The CDR3 DNA follows: TGTGCCAGCAGCACCCGGACAGGGTCTCATGGCTACACCTTC. Residues: CASSTRTGSHGYTF. The chain combines TRBV21-1 with TRBJ1-2; the D call of TRBD1 is as the table states it, not checked on the DNA. TRBV21-1 is classified as a pseudogene. The length of the CDR3 is 14 residues.

This chain uses TRBV12-3 or TRBV12-4 with TRBJ1-2; D is perhaps TRBD1 (6 bases). V lost 2 bases to trimming and J lost 6 bases, with 10 bases between them. The CDR3 spans 13 residues. The CDR3 DNA follows: TGTGCCAGCAGTTTATTCACAGGGCATGGCTACACCTTC. This translates into CASSLFTGHGYTF.

This chain joins TRBV12-3 or TRBV12-4 and TRBJ2-2; no clear D. The CDR3 has 12 amino acids. V was cut by 5 bases and J by 6 bases, with 7 bases left in between. CDR3 nucleotide sequence: TGTGCCAGCAGTCTCCCTGCCGGGGAGCTGTTTTTT. Its translation is CASSLPAGELFF.

This chain links TRBV6-5 with TRBJ2-1; TRBD2 is a possible D gene (5 bases). V lost 5 bases and J 0 bases, leaving 11 bases between the germline ends. CDR1 is MNHEY, CDR2 SVGAGI, per germline. This CDR3 is 15 amino acids long. CDR3 coding DNA: TGTGCCAGCAGTATGATGACTAACTCCTACAATGAGCAGTTCTTC. Translating it yields CASSMMTNSYNEQFF.

The rearrangement joins TRBV5-1 to TRBJ1-1; 9 nucleotides align to TRBD1. With 0 bases clipped from V and 3 bases from J, the junction kept 6 bases outside the gene matches. The germline V gene encodes CDR1 SGHRS and CDR2 YFSETQ. The CDR3 runs 16 residues. The CDR3 here is CASSLAGQGGDTEAFF. Here the CDR3 DNA reads TGCGCCAGCAGCTTGGCGGGACAGGGTGGGGACACTGAAGCTTTCTTT.

The chain has TRBV7-9 and TRBJ2-7; D not certain. From germline, CDR1 is SEHNR and CDR2 FQNEAQ (reference sequence). Between the trimmed V and J ends, which lost 7 bases and 2 bases, there was a span of 18 bases. The CDR3 is made up of 15 amino acids. The CDR3 spells CASTSVWPQTYEQYF. The CDR3 DNA reads as TGTGCCAGCACCTCTGTGTGGCCACAGACCTACGAGCAGTACTTC.

The chain recombines TRBV7-9 with TRBJ1-2, with D tentatively TRBD1 (5 bases). The germline V gene encodes CDR1 SEHNR and CDR2 FQNEAQ (reference sequence). V was clipped by 5 bases and J by 8 bases, with 15 bases between them. This CDR3 contains 13 residues. The CDR3 sequence is CASSPTQGKGYTF. DNA of the CDR3: TGTGCCAGCAGCCCGACCCAGGGAAAGGGCTACACCTTC.

Here the CDR3 DNA reads TGCAGTGCTAGTATTCTAGCGGGAGTTTCGGAGACCCAGTACTTC. As protein: CSASILAGVSETQYF. The rearrangement joins TRBV20-1 to TRBJ2-5, with 10 bases lining up with TRBD2. The ends lost 3 bases at V and 5 bases at J; junction bases unmatched: 9. CDR3 size: 15 residues. CDR1 is DFQATT and CDR2 is SNEGSKA in the germline V gene (reference sequence).

The chain couples TRBV7-9 to TRBJ2-5; 8 bases match TRBD2. The CDR3 sequence is 17 residues long. Germline trimming cut 1 base from V and 4 bases from J; bases unmatched to any gene: 11. Germline V gene data show CDR1 as SEHNR and CDR2 as FQNEAQ (reference sequence). CDR3 loop: CASSLVGTGTRGETQYF. DNA of the CDR3: TGTGCCAGCAGCTTAGTGGGAACCGGGACTAGGGGAGAGACCCAGTACTTC.

V gene TRBV12-3 or TRBV12-4 combines with J gene TRBJ2-7, with D unresolved. Trimming cost V 6 bases and J 7 bases, with 10 bases left between them. This CDR3 has 11 amino acids. The CDR3 spells CASSSRLEQYF. The DNA of the CDR3 is TGTGCCAGCAGCTCGCGGTTGGAGCAGTACTTC.

The chain has TRBV5-1 and TRBJ2-1; TRBD2 matches at 10 bases. This CDR3 is 16 amino acids long. CDR1 SGHRS and CDR2 YFSETQ come from the germline V gene. Trimming cost V 2 bases and J 8 bases; bases outside gene matches: 10. The CDR3 reads CASSFVLAGVEDEQFF. The DNA for the CDR3 is TGCGCCAGCAGCTTTGTCCTAGCGGGAGTTGAGGATGAGCAGTTCTTC.

The rearrangement joins TRBV4-3 to TRBJ2-7, with D possibly TRBD1 on 6 matching bases. Trimming pared 0 bases from V and 2 bases from J, leaving 14 bases between. Germline CDR1 LGHNA, CDR2 YSLEER. The CDR3 consists of 16 residues. CDR3 nucleotide sequence: TGCGCCAGCAGCCAAGATCTCCAGGGGATACCCTACGAGCAGTACTTC. It encodes CASSQDLQGIPYEQYF.

This chain links TRBV4-3 with TRBJ1-1; 9 bases map to TRBD1. Trimming took 0 bases from V and 1 from J; bases not matched to a gene: 3. In germline, CDR1 is LGHNA, CDR2 YSLEER. The CDR3 runs 16 residues. The CDR3 DNA follows: TGCGCCAGCAGCCAAGATCGGGGACAGGGGAACACTGAAGCTTTCTTT. It translates to CASSQDRGQGNTEAFF.

The rearrangement joins TRBV9 to TRBJ2-7; 8 positions agree with TRBD1. Germline CDR1 and CDR2: SGDLS and YYNGEE. Trimming removed 5 bases from V and 4 bases from J; junction bases left unmatched: 11. CDR3 length: 15 residues. The CDR3 nucleotides read TGTGCCAGCAGAGCAAACAGGGGGGCTAGGTACGAGCAGTACTTC. Residues: CASRANRGARYEQYF.